Below, one TCR beta chain is given with its context. The source of the sample is a study of shared clonotypes between healthy human individuals. Sequenced by immunoSEQ multiplex PCR; TCRdb stores in-frame clones only, minus some. The sample shows 2 million to 2.5 million clones, 90% to 97% of them seen only once. The CDR3 covers 15 residues. V dropped 4 bases and J dropped 3 bases, with 13 bases sitting between them. Per the germline V gene, CDR1 is MNHNS and CDR2 is SASEGT. The receptor was derived from a man between 18 and 29 years old in good health. V and J are TRBV6-1 and TRBJ1-5, with a tentative D call TRBD1 (6 bases). Sequencing was performed on naive CD4+ T cells sorted from blood. Indicated subset: CD45RA+ positively selected. The CDR3 sequence: CASSVKGGNNQPQHF. For the CDR3, the DNA is TGTGCCAGCAGTGTCAAGGGGGGTAACAATCAGCCCCAGCATTTT.